This TCR beta chain was recorded in a study of blood T cell repertoires in COVID-19. The overall study: Sites in the United States, Italy and Spain provided acute and convalescent COVID-19 samples. PBMCs, B-cell-depleted T cells, or T cells were the source of the cDNA or gDNA that made up the material.

CDR1 and CDR2 from the germline V gene are MNHEY and SVGAGI. The CDR3 is 15 residues long. J lost 0 bases, V lost 6 bases, and 5 bases had no gene match. Methods used by the authors: Cell counts per sample came from amplifying reference gene primers. Using immunoSEQ multiplex PCR, the repertoire was profiled, and TCRdb retains in-frame clones only, with some absent. V and J calls and clone size are given by that table; D and trimming were obtained from the DNA. The sample consists of about 210,000 clones, over 75% of them appearing once. Sequencing input: peripheral blood. The sequence came from a woman aged 40 to 50 with acute or convalescent COVID-19. The chain employs TRBV6-5 and TRBJ1-3; 7 nucleotides line up with TRBD1. CDR3 in DNA: TGTGCCAGCAGGGGTCAGGGGGTCTCTGGAAACACCATATATTTT. It yields the protein CASRGQGVSGNTIYF.